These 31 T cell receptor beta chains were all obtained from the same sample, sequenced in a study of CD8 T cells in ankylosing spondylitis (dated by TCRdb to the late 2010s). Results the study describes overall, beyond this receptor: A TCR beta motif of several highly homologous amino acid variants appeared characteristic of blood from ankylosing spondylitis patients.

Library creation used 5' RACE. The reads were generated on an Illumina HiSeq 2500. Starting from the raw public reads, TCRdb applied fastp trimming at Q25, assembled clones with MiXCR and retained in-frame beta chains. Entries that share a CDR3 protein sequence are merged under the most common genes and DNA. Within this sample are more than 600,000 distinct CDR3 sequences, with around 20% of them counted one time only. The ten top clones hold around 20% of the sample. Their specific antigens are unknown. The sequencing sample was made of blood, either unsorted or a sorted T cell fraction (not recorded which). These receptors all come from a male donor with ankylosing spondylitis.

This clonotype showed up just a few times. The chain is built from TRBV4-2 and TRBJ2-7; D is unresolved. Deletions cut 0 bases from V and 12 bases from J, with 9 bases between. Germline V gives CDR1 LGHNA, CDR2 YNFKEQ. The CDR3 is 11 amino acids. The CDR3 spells CASSQDPQMYF. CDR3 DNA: TGTGCCAGCAGCCAAGACCCCCAAATGTACTTC.

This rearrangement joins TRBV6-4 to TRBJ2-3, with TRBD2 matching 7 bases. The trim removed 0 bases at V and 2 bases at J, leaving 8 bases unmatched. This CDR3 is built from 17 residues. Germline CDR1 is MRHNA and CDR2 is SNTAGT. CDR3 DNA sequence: TGTGCCAGCAGTGACTCGAGTCGGGGAGGGAACACAGATACGCAGTATTTT. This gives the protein CASSDSSRGGNTDTQYF.

In nucleotides, the CDR3 is TGTGCCAGCACCCTCCTATCCCTTGGGTCGAATGAGCAGTTCTTC. This translates into CASTLLSLGSNEQFF. The chain recombines TRBV7-2 with TRBJ2-1; D gene ambiguous. Germline V CDR1 and CDR2: SGHTA, FQGNSA. The V end was cut by 7 bases, the J end by 7 bases, with 20 bases between. The CDR3 contains 15 residues.

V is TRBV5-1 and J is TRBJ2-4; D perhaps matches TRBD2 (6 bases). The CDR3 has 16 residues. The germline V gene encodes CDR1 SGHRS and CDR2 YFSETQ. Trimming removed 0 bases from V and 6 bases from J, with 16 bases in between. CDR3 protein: CASSLGAGLLGNIQYF. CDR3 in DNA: TGCGCCAGCAGCTTGGGGGCGGGACTGCTTGGAAACATTCAGTACTTC. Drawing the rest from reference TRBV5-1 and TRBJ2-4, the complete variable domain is KAGVTQTPRYLIKTRGQQVTLSCSPISGHRSVSWYQQTPGQGLQFLFEYFSETQRNKGNFPGRFSGRQFSNSRSEMNVSTLELGDSALYLCASSLGAGLLGNIQYFGAGTRLSVL.

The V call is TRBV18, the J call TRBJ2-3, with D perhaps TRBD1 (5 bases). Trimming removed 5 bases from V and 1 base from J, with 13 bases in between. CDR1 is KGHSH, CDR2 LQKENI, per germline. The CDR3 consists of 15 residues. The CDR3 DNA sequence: TGTGCCAGCTCAGGGGCGAGCCATCGCACAGATACGCAGTATTTT. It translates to CASSGASHRTDTQYF.

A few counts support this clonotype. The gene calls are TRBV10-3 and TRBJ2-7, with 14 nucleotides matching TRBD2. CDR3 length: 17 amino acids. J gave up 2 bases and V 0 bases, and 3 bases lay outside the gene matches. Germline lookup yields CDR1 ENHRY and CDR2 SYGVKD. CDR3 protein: CAISESRLAGGTYEQYF. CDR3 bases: TGTGCCATCAGTGAGTCCCGACTAGCGGGAGGGACCTACGAGCAGTACTTC.

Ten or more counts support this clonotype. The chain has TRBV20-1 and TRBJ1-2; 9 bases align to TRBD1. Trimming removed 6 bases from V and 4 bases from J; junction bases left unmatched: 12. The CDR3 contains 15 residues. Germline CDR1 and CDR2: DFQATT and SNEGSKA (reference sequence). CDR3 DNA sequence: TGCAGTGCCAAGGGACAGGGCCCTTCGGGCTATGGCTACACCTTC. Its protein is CSAKGQGPSGYGYTF.

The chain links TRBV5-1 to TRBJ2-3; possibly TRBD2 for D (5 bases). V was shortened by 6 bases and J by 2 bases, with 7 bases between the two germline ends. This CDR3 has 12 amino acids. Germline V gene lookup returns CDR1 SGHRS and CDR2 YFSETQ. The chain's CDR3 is CASMRDTDTQYF. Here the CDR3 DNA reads TGCGCCAGCATGAGGGACACAGATACGCAGTATTTT.

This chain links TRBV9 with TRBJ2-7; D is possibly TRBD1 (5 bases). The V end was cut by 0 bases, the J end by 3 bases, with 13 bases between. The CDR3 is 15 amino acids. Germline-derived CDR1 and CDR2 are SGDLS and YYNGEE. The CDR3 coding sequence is TGTGCCAGCAGCGTAGACTCCACAGGTTACTACGAGCAGTACTTC. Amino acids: CASSVDSTGYYEQYF.

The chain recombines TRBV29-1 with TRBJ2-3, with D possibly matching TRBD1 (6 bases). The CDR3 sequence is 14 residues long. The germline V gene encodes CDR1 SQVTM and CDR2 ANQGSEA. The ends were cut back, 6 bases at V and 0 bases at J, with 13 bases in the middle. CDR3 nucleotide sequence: TGCAGCGTACCACGGACAGACAGCACAGATACGCAGTATTTT. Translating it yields CSVPRTDSTDTQYF.

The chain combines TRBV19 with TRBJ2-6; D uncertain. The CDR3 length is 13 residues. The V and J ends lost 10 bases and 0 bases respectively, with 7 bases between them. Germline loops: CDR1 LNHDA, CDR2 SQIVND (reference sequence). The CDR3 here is CATRYSGANVLTF. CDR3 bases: TGTGCCACCCGCTACTCTGGGGCCAACGTCCTGACTTTC.

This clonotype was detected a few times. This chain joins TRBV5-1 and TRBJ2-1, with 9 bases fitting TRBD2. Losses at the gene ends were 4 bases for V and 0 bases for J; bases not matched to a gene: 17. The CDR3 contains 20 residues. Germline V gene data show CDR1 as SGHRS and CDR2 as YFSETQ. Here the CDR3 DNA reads TGCGCCAGCAGCCCGGGAAGCGGGGGGACCTCCTCCAGCTCCTACAATGAGCAGTTCTTC. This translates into CASSPGSGGTSSSSYNEQFF.

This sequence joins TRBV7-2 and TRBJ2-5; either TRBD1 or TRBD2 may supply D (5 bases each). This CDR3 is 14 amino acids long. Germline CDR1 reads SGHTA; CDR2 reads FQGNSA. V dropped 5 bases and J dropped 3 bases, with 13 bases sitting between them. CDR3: CASSAPGRKETQYF. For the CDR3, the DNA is TGTGCCAGCAGCGCACCGGGACGGAAAGAGACCCAGTACTTC. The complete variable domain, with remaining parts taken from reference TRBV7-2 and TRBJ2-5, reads GAGVSQSPSNKVTEKGKDVELRCDPISGHTALYWYRQSLGQGLEFLIYFQGNSAPDKSGLPSDRFSAERTGGSVSTLTIQRTQQEDSAVYLCASSAPGRKETQYFGPGTRLLVL.

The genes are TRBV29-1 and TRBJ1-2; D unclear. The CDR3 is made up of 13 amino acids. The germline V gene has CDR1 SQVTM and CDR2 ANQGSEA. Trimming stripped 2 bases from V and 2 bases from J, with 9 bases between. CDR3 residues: CSVEQATNYGYTF. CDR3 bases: TGCAGCGTTGAACAGGCCACCAACTATGGCTACACCTTC.

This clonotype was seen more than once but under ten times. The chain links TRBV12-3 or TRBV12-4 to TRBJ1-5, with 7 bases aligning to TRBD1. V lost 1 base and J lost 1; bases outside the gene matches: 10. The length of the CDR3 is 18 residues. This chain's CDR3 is CASSLGPSPTGSNQPQHF. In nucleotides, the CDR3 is TGTGCCAGCAGTTTAGGACCCAGCCCGACAGGGAGCAATCAGCCCCAGCATTTT.

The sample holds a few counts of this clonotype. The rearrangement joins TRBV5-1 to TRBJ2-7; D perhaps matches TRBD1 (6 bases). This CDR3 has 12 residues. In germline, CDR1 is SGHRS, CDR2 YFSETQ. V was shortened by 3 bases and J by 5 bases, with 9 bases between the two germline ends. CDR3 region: CASSSNRDEQYF. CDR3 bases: TGCGCCAGCAGCTCAAACAGGGACGAGCAGTACTTC.

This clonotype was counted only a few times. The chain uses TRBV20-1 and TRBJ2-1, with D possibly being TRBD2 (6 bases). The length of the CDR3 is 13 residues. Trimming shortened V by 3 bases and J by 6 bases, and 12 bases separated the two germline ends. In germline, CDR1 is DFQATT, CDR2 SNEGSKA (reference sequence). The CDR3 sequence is CSASTGSGNEQFF. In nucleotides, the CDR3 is TGCAGTGCTAGCACCGGGAGCGGCAATGAGCAGTTCTTC.

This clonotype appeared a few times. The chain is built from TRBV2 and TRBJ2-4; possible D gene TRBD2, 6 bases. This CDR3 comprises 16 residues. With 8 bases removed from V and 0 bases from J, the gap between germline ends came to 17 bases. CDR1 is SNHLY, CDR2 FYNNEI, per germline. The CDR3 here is CASARPAGLAKNIQYF. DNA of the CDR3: TGTGCCAGCGCCAGACCAGCGGGTCTAGCCAAAAACATTCAGTACTTC.

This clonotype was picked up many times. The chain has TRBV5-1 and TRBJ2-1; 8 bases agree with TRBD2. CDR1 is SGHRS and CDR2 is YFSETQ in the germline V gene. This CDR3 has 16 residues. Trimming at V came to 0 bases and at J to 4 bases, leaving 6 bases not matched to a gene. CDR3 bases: TGCGCCAGCAGCTTGGTCTTTAGCGGGGATTACAATGAGCAGTTCTTC. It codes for CASSLVFSGDYNEQFF.

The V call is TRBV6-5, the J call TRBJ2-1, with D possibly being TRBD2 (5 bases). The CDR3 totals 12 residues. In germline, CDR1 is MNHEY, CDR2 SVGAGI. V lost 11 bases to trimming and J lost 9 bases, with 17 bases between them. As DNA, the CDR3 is TGTGCCTCCGAAGGCCGTCGGGGTGAGCAGTTCTTC. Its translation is CASEGRRGEQFF.

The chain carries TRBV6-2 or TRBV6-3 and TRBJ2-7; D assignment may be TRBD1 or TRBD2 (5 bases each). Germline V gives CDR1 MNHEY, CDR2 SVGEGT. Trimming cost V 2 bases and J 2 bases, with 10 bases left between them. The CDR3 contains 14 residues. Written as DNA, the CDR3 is TGTGCCAGCAGTTACGGGCAGGGACCCTACGAGCAGTACTTC. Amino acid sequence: CASSYGQGPYEQYF.

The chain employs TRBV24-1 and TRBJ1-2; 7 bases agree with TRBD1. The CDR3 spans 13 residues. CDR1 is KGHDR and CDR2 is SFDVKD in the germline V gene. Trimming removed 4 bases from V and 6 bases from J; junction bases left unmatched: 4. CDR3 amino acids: CATSEAGTDGYTF. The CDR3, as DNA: TGTGCCACCAGTGAGGCCGGGACAGATGGCTACACCTTC.

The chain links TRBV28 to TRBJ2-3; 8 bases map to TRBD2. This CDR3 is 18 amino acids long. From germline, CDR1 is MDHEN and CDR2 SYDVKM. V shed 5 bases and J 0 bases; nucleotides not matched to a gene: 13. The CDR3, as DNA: TGTGCCAGCAGTCTGGGCAGGCCTAGCGGGCCTAGCACAGATACGCAGTATTTT. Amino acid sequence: CASSLGRPSGPSTDTQYF.

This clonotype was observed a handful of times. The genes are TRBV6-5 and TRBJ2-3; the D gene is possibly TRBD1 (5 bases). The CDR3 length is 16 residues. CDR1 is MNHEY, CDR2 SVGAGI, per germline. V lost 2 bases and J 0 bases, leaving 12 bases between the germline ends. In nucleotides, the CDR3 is TGTGCCAGCAGTTACGCAGGGCGATATAGCACAGATACGCAGTATTTT. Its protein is CASSYAGRYSTDTQYF.

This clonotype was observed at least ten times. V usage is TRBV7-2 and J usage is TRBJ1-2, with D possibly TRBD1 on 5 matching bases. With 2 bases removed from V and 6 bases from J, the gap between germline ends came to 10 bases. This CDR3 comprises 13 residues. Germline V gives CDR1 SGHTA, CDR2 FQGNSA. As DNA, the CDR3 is TGTGCCAGCAGCTTAAGCAGGGAGGATGGCTACACCTTC. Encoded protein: CASSLSREDGYTF.

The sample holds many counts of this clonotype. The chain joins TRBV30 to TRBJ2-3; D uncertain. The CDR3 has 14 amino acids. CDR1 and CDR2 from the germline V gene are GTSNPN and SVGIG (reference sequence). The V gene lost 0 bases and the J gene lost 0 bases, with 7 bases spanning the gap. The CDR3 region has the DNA TGTGCCTGGAGTGTAGGTACCAGCACAGATACGCAGTATTTT. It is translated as CAWSVGTSTDTQYF.

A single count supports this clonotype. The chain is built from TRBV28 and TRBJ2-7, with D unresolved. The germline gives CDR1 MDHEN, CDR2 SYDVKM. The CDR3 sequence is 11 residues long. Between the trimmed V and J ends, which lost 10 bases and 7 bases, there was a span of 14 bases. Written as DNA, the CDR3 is TGTGCCACCGCCCTTCCTGGGGAGCAGTACTTC. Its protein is CATALPGEQYF.

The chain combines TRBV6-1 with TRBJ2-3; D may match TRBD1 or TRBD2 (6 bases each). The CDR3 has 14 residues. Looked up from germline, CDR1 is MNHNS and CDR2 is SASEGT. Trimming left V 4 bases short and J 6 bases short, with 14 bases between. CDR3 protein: CASSGGAGVDTQYF. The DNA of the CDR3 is TGTGCCAGCAGTGGGGGGGCTGGTGTGGATACGCAGTATTTT.

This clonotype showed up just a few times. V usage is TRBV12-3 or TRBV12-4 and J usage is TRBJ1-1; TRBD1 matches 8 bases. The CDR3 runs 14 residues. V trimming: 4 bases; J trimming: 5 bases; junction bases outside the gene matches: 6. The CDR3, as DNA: TGTGCCAGCAGTTCCGACAGGGGAGGTACTGAAGCTTTCTTT. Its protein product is CASSSDRGGTEAFF.

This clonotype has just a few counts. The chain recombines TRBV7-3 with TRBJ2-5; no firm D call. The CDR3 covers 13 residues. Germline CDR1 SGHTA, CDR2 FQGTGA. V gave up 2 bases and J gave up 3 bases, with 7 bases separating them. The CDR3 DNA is TGTGCCAGCAGCTTACGACGGAAAGAGACCCAGTACTTC. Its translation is CASSLRRKETQYF.

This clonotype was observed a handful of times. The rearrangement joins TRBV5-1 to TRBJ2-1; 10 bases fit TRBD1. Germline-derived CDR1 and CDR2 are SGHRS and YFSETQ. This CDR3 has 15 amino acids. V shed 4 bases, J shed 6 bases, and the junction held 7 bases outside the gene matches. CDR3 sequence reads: CASSVTGTGANEQFF. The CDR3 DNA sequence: TGCGCCAGCAGCGTTACCGGGACAGGGGCCAATGAGCAGTTCTTC.